The clone carrying this TCR beta chain was observed a single time. Its antigen is not identified. During the collection period, no donor immune events like infections were recorded. Trimming took 2 bases from V and 3 from J, leaving 5 bases between them. Germline CDR1 DFQATT, CDR2 SNEGSKA (reference sequence). The CDR3 length is 11 residues. Sequencing was performed with immunoSEQ multiplex PCR; in TCRdb, only in-frame clones are kept and a portion is missing. The data contain 65,000 to 95,000 clones, around nine tenths of them seen just once; the ten biggest clones take up about 7%. This record belongs to a study of identifying expanded T cells in peripheral blood. Study outcomes and limitations: Differentially abundant clones: around 1.2 between replicates, about 15 at approximately 13 days, around 19 at four.

Sequenced sample: blood. The chain joins TRBV20-1 to TRBJ2-7, with D unresolved. The receptor was derived from a person between 18 and 75 years old in good health. CDR3 sequence: CSARNHYEQYF. The CDR3 DNA sequence: TGCAGTGCTAGAAACCACTACGAGCAGTACTTC.